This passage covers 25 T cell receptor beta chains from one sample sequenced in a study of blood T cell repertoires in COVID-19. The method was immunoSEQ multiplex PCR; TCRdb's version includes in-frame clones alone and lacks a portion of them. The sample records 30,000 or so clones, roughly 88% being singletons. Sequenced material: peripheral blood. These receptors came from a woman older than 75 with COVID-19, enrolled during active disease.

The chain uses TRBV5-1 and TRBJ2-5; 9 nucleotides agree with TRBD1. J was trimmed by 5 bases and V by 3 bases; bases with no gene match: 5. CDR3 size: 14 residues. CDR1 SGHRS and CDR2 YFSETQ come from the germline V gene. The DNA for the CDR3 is TGCGCCAGCAGCTCCCGGGACAGGGCGGAGACCCAGTACTTC. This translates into CASSSRDRAETQYF.

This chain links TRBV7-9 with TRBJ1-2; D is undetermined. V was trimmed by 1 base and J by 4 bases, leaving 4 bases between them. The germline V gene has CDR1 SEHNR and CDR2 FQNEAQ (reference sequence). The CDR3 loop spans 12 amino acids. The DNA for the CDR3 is TGTGCCAGCAGCTTAGTCAGCTATGGCTACACCTTC. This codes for CASSLVSYGYTF.

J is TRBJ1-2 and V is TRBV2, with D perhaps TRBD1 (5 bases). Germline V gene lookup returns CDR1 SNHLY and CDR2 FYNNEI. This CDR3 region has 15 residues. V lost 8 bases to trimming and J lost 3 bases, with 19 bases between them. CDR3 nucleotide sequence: TGTGCCAGCTCAAAGACGGGCGGAGGGGACTATGGCTACACCTTC. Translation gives CASSKTGGGDYGYTF. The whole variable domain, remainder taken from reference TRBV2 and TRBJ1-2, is EPEVTQTPSHQVTQMGQEVILRCVPISNHLYFYWYRQILGQKVEFLVSFYNNEISEKSEIFDDQFSVERPDGSNFTLKIRSTKLEDSAMYFCASSKTGGGDYGYTFGSGTRLTVV.

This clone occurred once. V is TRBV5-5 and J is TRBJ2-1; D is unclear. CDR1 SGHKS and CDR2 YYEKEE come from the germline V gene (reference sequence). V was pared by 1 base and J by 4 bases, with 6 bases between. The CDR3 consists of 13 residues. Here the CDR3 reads CASSLTEYNEQFF. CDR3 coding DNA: TGTGCCAGCAGCTTGACAGAGTACAATGAGCAGTTCTTC.

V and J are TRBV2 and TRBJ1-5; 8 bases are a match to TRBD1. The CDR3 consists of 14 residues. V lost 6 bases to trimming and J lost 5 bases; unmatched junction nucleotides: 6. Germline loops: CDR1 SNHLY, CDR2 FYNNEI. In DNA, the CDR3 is TGTGCCAGCAGGGGCGGGACAGGCTATCAGCCCCAGCATTTT. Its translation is CASRGGTGYQPQHF.

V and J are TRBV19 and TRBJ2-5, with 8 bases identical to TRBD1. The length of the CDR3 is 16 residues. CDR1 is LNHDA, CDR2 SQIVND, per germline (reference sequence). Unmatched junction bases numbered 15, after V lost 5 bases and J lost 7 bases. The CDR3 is CASSPRTGTPRGTQYF. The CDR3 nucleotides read TGTGCCAGTAGTCCTCGGACAGGGACACCCCGAGGGACCCAGTACTTC. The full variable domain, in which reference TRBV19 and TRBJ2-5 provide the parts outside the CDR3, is DGGITQSPKYLFRKEGQNVTLSCEQNLNHDAMYWYRQDPGQGLRLIYYSQIVNDFQKGDIAEGYSVSREKKESFPLTVTSAQKNPTAFYLCASSPRTGTPRGTQYFGPGTRLLVL.

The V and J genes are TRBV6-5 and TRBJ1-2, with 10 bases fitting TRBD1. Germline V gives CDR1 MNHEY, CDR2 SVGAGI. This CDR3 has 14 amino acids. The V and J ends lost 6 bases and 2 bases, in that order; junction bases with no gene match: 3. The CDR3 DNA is TGTGCCAGCAGGCCGGGACAGGGGAACTATGGCTACACCTTC. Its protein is CASRPGQGNYGYTF.

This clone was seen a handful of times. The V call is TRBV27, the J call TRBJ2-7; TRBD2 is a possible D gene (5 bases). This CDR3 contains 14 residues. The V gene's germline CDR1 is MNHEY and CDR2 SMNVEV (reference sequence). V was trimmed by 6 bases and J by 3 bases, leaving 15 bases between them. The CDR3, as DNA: TGTGCCAGCAGAAGGGCGGGCATCCTCTACGAGCAGTACTTC. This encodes CASRRAGILYEQYF.

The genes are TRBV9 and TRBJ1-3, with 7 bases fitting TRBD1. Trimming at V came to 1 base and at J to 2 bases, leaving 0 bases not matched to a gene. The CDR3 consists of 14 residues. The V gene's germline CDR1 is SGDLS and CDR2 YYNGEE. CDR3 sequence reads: CASSVTGAGNTIYF. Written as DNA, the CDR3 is TGTGCCAGCAGCGTAACAGGGGCTGGAAACACCATATATTTT.

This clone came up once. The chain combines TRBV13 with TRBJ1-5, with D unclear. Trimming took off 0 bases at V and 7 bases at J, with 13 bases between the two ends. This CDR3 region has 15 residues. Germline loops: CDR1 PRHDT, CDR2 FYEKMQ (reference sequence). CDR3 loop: CASSLGRPGLQPQHF. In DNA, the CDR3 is TGTGCCAGCAGCTTAGGCCGTCCAGGTTTACAGCCCCAGCATTTT.

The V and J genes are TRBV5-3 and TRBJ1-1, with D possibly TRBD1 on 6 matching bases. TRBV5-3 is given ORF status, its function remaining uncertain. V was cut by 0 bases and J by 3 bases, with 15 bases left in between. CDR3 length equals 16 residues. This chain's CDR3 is CARSLVRGGRDTEAFF. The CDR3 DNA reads TGTGCCAGAAGCTTGGTTCGCGGGGGCAGGGACACTGAAGCTTTCTTT.

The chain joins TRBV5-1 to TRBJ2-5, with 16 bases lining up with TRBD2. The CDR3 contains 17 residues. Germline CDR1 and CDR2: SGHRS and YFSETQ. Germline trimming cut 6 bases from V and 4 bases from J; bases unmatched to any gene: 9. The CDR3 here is CASIPGTSGGAVETQYF. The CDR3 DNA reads TGCGCCAGCATCCCCGGGACTAGCGGGGGGGCAGTAGAGACCCAGTACTTC.

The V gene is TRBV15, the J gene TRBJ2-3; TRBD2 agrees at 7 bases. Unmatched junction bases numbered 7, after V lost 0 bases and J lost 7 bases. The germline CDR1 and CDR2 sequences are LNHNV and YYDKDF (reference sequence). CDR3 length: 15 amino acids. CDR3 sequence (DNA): TGTGCCACCAGCAGAGATCCCAGCGGGGTTTATACGCAGTATTTT. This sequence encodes CATSRDPSGVYTQYF.

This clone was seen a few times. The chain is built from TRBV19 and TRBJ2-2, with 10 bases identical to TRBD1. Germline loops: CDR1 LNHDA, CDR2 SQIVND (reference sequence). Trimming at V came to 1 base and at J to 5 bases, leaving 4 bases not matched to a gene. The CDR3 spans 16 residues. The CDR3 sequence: CASSIVRTGGTGELFF. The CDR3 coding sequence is TGTGCCAGTAGTATAGTTCGGACAGGGGGTACCGGGGAGCTGTTTTTT.

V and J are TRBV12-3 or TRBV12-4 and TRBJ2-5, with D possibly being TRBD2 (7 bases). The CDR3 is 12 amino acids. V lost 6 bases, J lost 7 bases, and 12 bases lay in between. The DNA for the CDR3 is TGTGCCAGCAGCATAGGGGGGGCGACCCAGTACTTC. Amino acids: CASSIGGATQYF.

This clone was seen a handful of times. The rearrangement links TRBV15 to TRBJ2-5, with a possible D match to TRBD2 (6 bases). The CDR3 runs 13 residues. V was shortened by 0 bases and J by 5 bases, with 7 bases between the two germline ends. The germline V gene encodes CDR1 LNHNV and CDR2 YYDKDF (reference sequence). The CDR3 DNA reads TGTGCCACCAGCAGAGATCGGGGGGAGACCCAGTACTTC. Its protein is CATSRDRGETQYF.

The CDR3 DNA sequence: TGTGCCAGCAGCTTGGACAGGGTCGGTTCACCCCTCCACTTT. Protein: CASSLDRVGSPLHF. The chain links TRBV5-4 to TRBJ1-6; D perhaps matches TRBD1 (6 bases). Trimming cost V 0 bases and J 9 bases, with 10 bases left between them. The V gene's germline CDR1 is SGHNT and CDR2 YYREEE (reference sequence). The CDR3 runs 14 residues.

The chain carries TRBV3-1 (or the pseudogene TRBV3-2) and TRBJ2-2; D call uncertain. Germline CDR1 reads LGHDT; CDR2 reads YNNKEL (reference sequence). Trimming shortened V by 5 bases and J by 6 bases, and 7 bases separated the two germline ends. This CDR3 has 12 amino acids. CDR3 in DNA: TGTGCCAGCAGCGTGCGGCCCGGGGAGCTGTTTTTT. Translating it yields CASSVRPGELFF.

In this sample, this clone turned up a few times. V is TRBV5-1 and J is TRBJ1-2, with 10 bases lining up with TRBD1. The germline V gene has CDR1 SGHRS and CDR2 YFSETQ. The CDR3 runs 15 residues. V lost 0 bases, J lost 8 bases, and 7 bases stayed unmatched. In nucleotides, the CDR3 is TGCGCCAGCAGCTTGGGCGGGACAGGGGAGAAAGGCTACACCTTC. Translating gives CASSLGGTGEKGYTF.

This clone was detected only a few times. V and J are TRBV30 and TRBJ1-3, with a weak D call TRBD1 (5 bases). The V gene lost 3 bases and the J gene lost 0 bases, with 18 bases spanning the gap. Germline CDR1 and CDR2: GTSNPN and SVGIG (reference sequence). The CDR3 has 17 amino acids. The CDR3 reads CAWSAPTGTFSGNTIYF. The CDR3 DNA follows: TGTGCCTGGAGCGCACCTACAGGAACGTTCTCTGGAAACACCATATATTTT.

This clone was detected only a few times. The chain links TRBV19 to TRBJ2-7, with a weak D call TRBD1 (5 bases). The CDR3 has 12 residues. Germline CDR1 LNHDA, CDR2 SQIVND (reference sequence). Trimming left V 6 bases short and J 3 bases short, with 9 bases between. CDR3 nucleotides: TGTGCCAGTAGCGTAGGGGACTACGAGCAGTACTTC. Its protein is CASSVGDYEQYF.

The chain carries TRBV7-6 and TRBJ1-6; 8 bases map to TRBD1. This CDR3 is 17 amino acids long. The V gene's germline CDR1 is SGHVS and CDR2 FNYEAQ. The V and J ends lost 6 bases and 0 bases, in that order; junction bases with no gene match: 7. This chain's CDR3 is CASSRGQARSYNSPLHF. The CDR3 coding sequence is TGTGCCAGCAGTCGGGGACAGGCCCGCTCCTATAATTCACCCCTCCACTTT.

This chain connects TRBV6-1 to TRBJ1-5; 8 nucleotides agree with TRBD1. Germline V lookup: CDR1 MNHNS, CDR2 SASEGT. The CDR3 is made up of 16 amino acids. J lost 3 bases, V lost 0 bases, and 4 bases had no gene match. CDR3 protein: CASSEAGQALNQPQHF. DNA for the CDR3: TGTGCCAGCAGTGAAGCGGGACAGGCCCTCAATCAGCCCCAGCATTTT.

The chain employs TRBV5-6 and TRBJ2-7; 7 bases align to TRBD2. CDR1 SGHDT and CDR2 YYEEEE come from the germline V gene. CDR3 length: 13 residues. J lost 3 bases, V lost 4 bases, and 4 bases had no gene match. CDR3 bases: TGTGCCAGCAGCCCGGGGGGATTCTACGAGCAGTACTTC. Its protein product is CASSPGGFYEQYF. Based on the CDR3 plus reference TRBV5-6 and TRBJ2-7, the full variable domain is DAGVTQSPTHLIKTRGQQVTLRCSPKSGHDTVSWYQQALGQGPQFIFQYYEEEERQRGNFPDRFSGHQFPNYSSELNVNALLLGDSALYLCASSPGGFYEQYFGPGTRLTVT.

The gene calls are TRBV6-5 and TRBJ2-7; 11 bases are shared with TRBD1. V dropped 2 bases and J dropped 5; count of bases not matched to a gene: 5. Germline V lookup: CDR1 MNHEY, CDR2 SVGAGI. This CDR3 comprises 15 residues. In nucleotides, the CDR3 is TGTGCCAGCAGTTACGGGACAGGGGGTCACGACGAGCAGTACTTC. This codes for CASSYGTGGHDEQYF.